This T cell receptor beta chain was observed in a study of cytomegalovirus exposure and HLA in healthy donors. Study observations and caveats: Cytomegalovirus association was assigned to about 150 TCR beta chains. High sensitivity and specificity were reportedly achieved when the classifier diagnosed cytomegalovirus status.

TCRdb's copy holds only in-frame clones and misses some; the assay was immunoSEQ multiplex PCR. The table includes about 330,000 clones, around 90% detected once. With respect to this clone: Its antigen is unknown.

The CDR3 runs to 15 residues. V gave up 0 bases and J gave up 3 bases, with 9 bases separating them. The germline V gene encodes CDR1 LGHNA and CDR2 YSLEER. This chain links TRBV4-3 with TRBJ2-1, with D uncertain. This TCR was sampled from a woman aged 25-40 years in good health and CMV-seropositive. The sequenced material came from PBMCs. In DNA form, the CDR3 reads TGCGCCAGCAGCCAAGATAAGGGCGGCTACAATGAGCAGTTCTTC. Its translation: CASSQDKGGYNEQFF.